This TCR beta chain was captured in a study of CD4+ T cells in melanoma. The study, taken as a whole, reports: Reportedly, melanoma neoantigen-specific CD4+ T cells showed varied differentiation states. CD8+ T cell, macrophage and B cell function reportedly correlated with neoantigen-specific CD4+ T cells.

Here immunoSEQ multiplex PCR was the method, and the copy in TCRdb shows in-frame clones only, minus some. This sample has about 110,000 clones, with about 90% found just once. Regarding this clone: Its antigen is unknown.

The ends were cut back, 6 bases at V and 12 bases at J, with 17 bases in the middle. From germline, CDR1 is PRHDT and CDR2 FYEKMQ (reference sequence). The CDR3 is made up of 12 amino acids. The chain employs TRBV13 and TRBJ2-5; perhaps D is TRBD1 or TRBD2 (6 bases each). This clonotype was sampled from a human donor with melanoma. Sequencing was performed on peripheral blood. DNA for the CDR3: TGTGCCAGCAGGTCGGTGGGGGGCTCAGAGTACTTC. Its translation is CASRSVGGSEYF.